Sequencing of this T cell receptor (beta chain) was carried out in a study of T cell responses to AZD1222 COVID-19 vaccine. Study-level points and caveats: Of spike-specific TCRs, nearly half reportedly target regions left unmutated in variants. AZD1222 recipients seropositive at baseline numbered only five or six.

With 2 bases removed from V and 6 bases from J, the gap between germline ends came to 13 bases. The CDR3 sequence is 14 residues long. CDR1 MNHEY and CDR2 SVGAGI come from the germline V gene. The protocol was immunoSEQ multiplex PCR, while the TCRdb copy is restricted to in-frame clones and leaves out a portion. The profile shows some 110,000 clones, about 86% of them singletons. To note about this clone: Its antigen is currently unknown.

This TCR derives from an adult in good health. The starting material was peripheral blood, obtained on day 0 of AZD1222 vaccination. The genes are TRBV6-5 and TRBJ1-2; weak D call: TRBD1 (6 bases). The CDR3 protein is CASSYRTAQHGYTF. The DNA of the CDR3 is TGTGCCAGCAGTTACCGGACAGCCCAGCATGGCTACACCTTC.